The 19 T cell receptor beta chains reported below all come from one sample, sequenced in a study of blood T cell repertoires in COVID-19. TCRdb's copy holds only in-frame clones and misses some; the assay was immunoSEQ multiplex PCR. In the table there are about 40,000 clones, 75% to 95% of which are singletons. The material sequenced was peripheral blood. These receptor sequences come from a woman older than 75 with acute or convalescent COVID-19.

This sequence joins TRBV7-3 and TRBJ1-2, with a tentative D call TRBD1 (5 bases). Per germline, CDR1 SGHTA and CDR2 FQGTGA. Trimming removed 3 bases from V and 0 bases from J, with 11 bases in between. This CDR3 is built from 15 residues. CDR3 coding DNA: TGTGCCAGCAGCTTCGGGGGGGAAGCTAACTATGGCTACACCTTC. This sequence encodes CASSFGGEANYGYTF.

The V call is TRBV4-1, the J call TRBJ1-1; TRBD1 might be the D (5 bases). The CDR3 is 12 amino acids. Germline V lookup: CDR1 MGHRA, CDR2 YSYEKL. Trimming took 3 bases from V and 14 from J, leaving 16 bases between them. CDR3 sequence: CASSHPRAPGFF. The DNA of the CDR3 is TGCGCCAGCAGCCACCCCAGGGCCCCTGGGTTCTTT.

The J gene is TRBJ1-3, the V gene TRBV5-1, with TRBD1 as a possible D gene (5 bases). CDR3 length: 15 amino acids. The V end was cut by 4 bases, the J end by 0 bases, with 11 bases between. Germline values: CDR1 SGHRS, CDR2 YFSETQ. The CDR3 loop is CASSADTHSGNTIYF. CDR3 DNA sequence: TGCGCCAGCAGCGCGGACACGCACTCTGGAAACACCATATATTTT.

The rearrangement links TRBV6-1 to TRBJ2-1; TRBD2 aligns across 8 bases. This CDR3 is built from 17 residues. Germline CDR1 MNHNS, CDR2 SASEGT. The ends lost 2 bases at V and 0 bases at J; junction bases unmatched: 6. The CDR3 is CASSEFSGASSYNEQFF. In DNA, the CDR3 is TGTGCCAGCAGTGAATTTAGCGGGGCGAGCTCCTACAATGAGCAGTTCTTC.

The chain couples TRBV11-1 to TRBJ1-2, with 9 bases aligning to TRBD1. J lost 5 bases, V lost 0 bases, and 4 bases had no gene match. There are 15 residues in the CDR3. Germline values: CDR1 SGHAT, CDR2 FQDESV (reference sequence). CDR3 nucleotide sequence: TGTGCCAGCAGCTTAGCCTCTGGACAGGGGTATGGCTACACCTTC. Translated: CASSLASGQGYGYTF.

The chain combines TRBV3-1 (or the pseudogene TRBV3-2) with TRBJ1-3; D not resolved. V was pared by 4 bases and J by 4 bases, with 5 bases between. Per the germline V gene, CDR1 is LGHDT and CDR2 is YNNKEL (reference sequence). This CDR3 has 12 residues. The CDR3 spells CASSPLGNTIYF. Written as DNA, the CDR3 is TGTGCCAGCAGCCCTCTCGGAAACACCATATATTTT.

The V gene is TRBV18, the J gene TRBJ1-1; TRBD1 matches 9 bases. This CDR3 has 16 amino acids. Germline-derived CDR1 and CDR2 are KGHSH and LQKENI. V was pared by 1 base and J by 6 bases, with 9 bases of the junction left unmatched. As DNA, the CDR3 is TGTGCCAGCTCACCACTTAGGGAACAGGGGGCATCTGAAGCTTTCTTT. Protein sequence: CASSPLREQGASEAFF.

V usage is TRBV10-3 and J usage is TRBJ1-2, with D perhaps TRBD1 (6 bases). V dropped 6 bases and J dropped 2 bases, with 16 bases sitting between them. Germline V CDR1 and CDR2: ENHRY, SYGVKD. This CDR3 has 15 residues. The CDR3 DNA reads TGTGCCATCAGCGGGGGGCCTCAGTCGAACTATGGCTACACCTTC. It codes for CAISGGPQSNYGYTF.

The V call is TRBV27, the J call TRBJ1-6, with D perhaps matching TRBD1 (5 bases). V shed 3 bases and J shed 7 bases, with 10 bases lying between them. Germline V lookup: CDR1 MNHEY, CDR2 SMNVEV (reference sequence). This CDR3 spans 14 amino acids. CDR3 protein: CASSLRQGNSPLHF. The DNA for the CDR3 is TGTGCCAGCAGTTTGAGGCAGGGCAATTCACCCCTCCACTTT.

V and J are TRBV6-5 and TRBJ1-2, with 11 bases identical to TRBD1. The CDR3 sequence is 15 residues long. J was trimmed by 8 bases and V by 5 bases; bases with no gene match: 10. The germline CDR1 and CDR2 sequences are MNHEY and SVGAGI. CDR3 sequence: CASSTTGTGGIGYTF. The CDR3 bases are TGTGCCAGCAGTACAACTGGGACAGGGGGAATAGGCTACACCTTC.

The gene calls are TRBV12-3 or TRBV12-4 and TRBJ1-1; D is unclear. Deletions cut 3 bases from V and 6 bases from J, with 11 bases between. The length of the CDR3 is 13 residues. The CDR3 reads CASSFSVVPEAFF. CDR3 bases: TGTGCCAGCAGTTTTAGCGTTGTTCCTGAAGCTTTCTTT.

This rearrangement joins TRBV6-5 to TRBJ2-1; 8 nucleotides align to TRBD2. V was pared by 5 bases and J by 10 bases, with 13 bases of the junction left unmatched. Per the germline V gene, CDR1 is MNHEY and CDR2 is SVGAGI. This CDR3 region has 15 residues. The CDR3 nucleotides are TGTGCCAGCAGTCGACCGGGACTAGGGACCCAGGAGCAGTTCTTC. It translates to CASSRPGLGTQEQFF.

This chain uses TRBV7-2 with TRBJ2-1, with 8 bases aligning to TRBD1. The CDR3 extends over 17 amino acids. From germline, CDR1 is SGHTA and CDR2 FQGNSA. After removal of 0 bases from V and 7 bases from J, the junction contained 11 bases not matched to a gene. In DNA, the CDR3 is TGTGCCAGCAGCTTAGCCGCAGGGGGCCTAGAGGGAAATGAGCAGTTCTTC. Translation gives CASSLAAGGLEGNEQFF.

The CDR3 sequence is CASSSLDRGLTEAFF. The CDR3 DNA sequence: TGTGCCAGCAGCAGCCTCGACAGGGGGCTCACTGAAGCTTTCTTT. This chain uses TRBV7-2 with TRBJ1-1; TRBD1 aligns across 10 bases. The CDR3 spans 15 residues. The junction had 7 bases not matched to a gene; V was cut back by 5 bases and J by 4 bases. CDR1 and CDR2 from the germline V gene are SGHTA and FQGNSA.

V gene TRBV25-1 combines with J gene TRBJ2-7; D perhaps matches TRBD1 (5 bases). Germline V gene lookup returns CDR1 MGHDK and CDR2 SYGVNS. V lost 1 base, J lost 2 bases, and 12 bases lay in between. This CDR3 spans 15 amino acids. As DNA, the CDR3 is TGTGCCAGCAGTGAATCAGGGCCACCGACCTACGAGCAGTACTTC. Protein sequence: CASSESGPPTYEQYF.

The chain recombines TRBV29-1 with TRBJ1-2; the match to TRBD1 covers 7 bases. This CDR3 is built from 14 residues. Germline V lookup: CDR1 SQVTM, CDR2 ANQGSEA. The junction had 11 bases not matched to a gene; V was cut back by 4 bases and J by 6 bases. The CDR3 nucleotides are TGCAGCGTTGCGGTAACAGGAGGGGGCGATGGCTACACCTTC. Amino acid sequence: CSVAVTGGGDGYTF.

This CDR3 is CASSLSGGETQYF. The CDR3 DNA reads as TGTGCCAGCTCACTTTCAGGGGGCGAGACCCAGTACTTC. The rearrangement uses TRBV18 and TRBJ2-5, with TRBD1 identical over 8 bases. The junction had 3 bases not matched to a gene; V was cut back by 4 bases and J by 5 bases. This CDR3 is built from 13 residues. Per germline, CDR1 KGHSH and CDR2 LQKENI.

The chain has TRBV18 and TRBJ1-1, with 10 positions matching TRBD1. Germline CDR1 reads KGHSH; CDR2 reads LQKENI. V lost 0 bases to trimming and J lost 5 bases; unmatched junction nucleotides: 9. The CDR3 contains 17 residues. CDR3 sequence (DNA): TGTGCCAGCTCACCACCAGGGACAGGGGATTTTAAGACTGAAGCTTTCTTT. Translation: CASSPPGTGDFKTEAFF.

The gene calls are TRBV5-4 and TRBJ2-7, with 9 bases identical to TRBD1. Losses at the gene ends were 0 bases for V and 1 base for J; bases not matched to a gene: 2. Germline CDR1 reads SGHNT; CDR2 reads YYREEE (reference sequence). There are 15 residues in the CDR3. The CDR3, as DNA: TGTGCCAGCAGCTTGGCAGGGACAGGGTCCTACGAGCAGTACTTC. It yields the protein CASSLAGTGSYEQYF.